This T cell receptor beta chain is from a study of T-cell reconstitution after alpha-beta-depleted transplantation in children. CDR3 length: 15 residues. CDR1 is MNHEY and CDR2 is SVGEGT in the germline V gene. Trimming took off 4 bases at V and 5 bases at J, with 17 bases between the two ends. Preparation of the TCRbeta library involved a method that used unique molecular identifiers. TCRdb re-analysed the PCR reads in MiXCR, keeping a single row per CDR3 protein. The sample carries roughly 590,000 distinct CDR3 sequences, around 16% recorded once. This clonotype was picked up many times. The J gene is TRBJ2-5, the V gene TRBV6-2 or TRBV6-3; D not certain. The sequences come from PBMCs from the stem cell graft donor, collected from the stem cell graft. This sequence was found in a human donor who donated a stem cell graft to a child with acute myeloid leukemia. CDR3 amino acids: CASSFPILREETQYF. The CDR3, as DNA: TGTGCCAGCAGTTTCCCTATCCTACGAGAGGAGACCCAGTACTTC.